This TCR beta chain originates from a study of cytomegalovirus exposure and HLA in healthy donors. Study-wide results and limits: The listing of roughly 160 TCR beta chains classed them as cytomegalovirus-associated.

This clone was recorded a few times. Its cognate antigen is unknown. This CDR3 contains 14 residues. Germline V gene lookup returns CDR1 SEHNR and CDR2 FQNEAQ (reference sequence). The V gene lost 6 bases and the J gene lost 5 bases, with 17 bases spanning the gap. Both 60 Vbeta primers and 13 Jbeta primers went into the PCR. Authors' analysis steps: There were around 77 million unique TCR beta chains by a later count, and 10 million to 12 million of them were shared. The protocol was immunoSEQ multiplex PCR, while the TCRdb copy is restricted to in-frame clones and leaves out a portion. V and J calls and clone size are copied from that table; D and trimming were computed from the DNA. There are 95,000 to 150,000 clones in the sample; roughly 10% occur only once, and approximately 4.4% lies in the top ten.

This receptor was obtained from a woman aged 18-29 years in good health and CMV-seropositive. V is TRBV7-9 and J is TRBJ2-7, with TRBD1 as a possible D gene (6 bases). Sequencing was carried out using PBMCs. CDR3 amino acids: CASRTTGSTNEQYF. CDR3 nucleotide sequence: TGTGCCAGCAGAACAACAGGGTCGACCAACGAGCAGTACTTC. Complete variable domain (other parts from reference TRBV7-9 and TRBJ2-7): DTGVSQNPRHKITKRGQNVTFRCDPISEHNRLYWYRQTLGQGPEFLTYFQNEAQLEKSRLLSDRFSAERPKGSFSTLEIQRTEQGDSAMYLCASRTTGSTNEQYFGPGTRLTVT.